This is a list of T cell receptor beta chains from one sample in a study of shared clonotypes between healthy human individuals. This table comes from immunoSEQ multiplex PCR, and its TCRdb copy is limited to in-frame clones, with some not included. The sample holds some 2,000,000 clones; 95% are singletons and the top ten take 0.1% to 0.15%. Sequencing used naive CD4+ T cells sorted from blood. Receptors were obtained from a man between 18 and 35 years old in good health. CDR3s include the opening cysteine and the closing phenylalanine or tryptophan. A D gene is named only where the DNA matches it firmly. A row's size may be missing; if present it is once, few, many or a size class.

V	size	D	J	CDR3	DNA
TRBV6-1	-	-	TRBJ1-1	CASRQGNTEAFF	TGTGCCAGCAGACAGGGGAACACTGAAGCTTTCTTT
TRBV21-1	-	-	TRBJ2-2	CASRVKERQRLTGELFF	TGTGCCAGCAGGGTAAAGGAGAGGCAAAGACTTACCGGGGAGCTGTTTTTT
TRBV6-6	-	TRBD2	TRBJ2-1	CASISTGLTYNEQFF	TGTGCCAGCATTTCAACGGGACTAACCTACAATGAGCAGTTCTTC
TRBV27	once	TRBD2	TRBJ2-4	CASSKRGINIQYF	TGTGCCAGCAGTAAGCGGGGGATAAACATTCAGTACTTC
TRBV21-1	once	-	TRBJ1-5	CASSKAGEGQTSNQPQHF	TGTGCCAGCAGCAAAGCGGGGGAGGGTCAGACAAGCAATCAGCCCCAGCATTTT
TRBV30	-	-	TRBJ1-1	CAWSSGTPNTEAFF	TGTGCCTGGAGTTCCGGGACTCCGAACACTGAAGCTTTCTTT
TRBV5-1	-	-	TRBJ1-2	CASSLGRLQDYGYTF	TGCGCCAGCAGCTTGGGACGGCTACAAGACTATGGCTACACCTTC
TRBV7-2	-	-	TRBJ2-2	CASSLASGRRTGELFF	TGTGCCAGCAGCCTGGCTTCGGGACGGAGGACCGGGGAGCTGTTTTTT
TRBV5-8	-	-	TRBJ2-7	CASSLTAAYEQYF	TGTGCCAGCAGCTTGACAGCAGCCTACGAGCAGTACTTC
TRBV7-2	-	-	TRBJ2-2	CASSSLGGTGELFF	TGTGCCAGCAGCTCCCTGGGCGGAACCGGGGAGCTGTTTTTT
TRBV27	-	-	TRBJ2-5	CARNHRGSQETQYF	TGTGCCAGAAACCACCGGGGGTCCCAAGAGACCCAGTACTTC
TRBV30	-	-	TRBJ2-2	CAWDHGRDTGELFF	TGTGCCTGGGATCACGGTCGAGACACCGGGGAGCTGTTTTTT
TRBV11-2	-	-	TRBJ2-3	CASSRTGRSGSTDTQYF	TGTGCCAGCAGCCGTACGGGGCGGTCCGGGAGTACAGATACGCAGTATTTT
TRBV6-6	-	TRBD1	TRBJ2-7	CASSYEQGSYEQYF	TGTGCCAGCAGTTATGAACAGGGGTCCTACGAGCAGTACTTC
TRBV18	-	TRBD1	TRBJ2-7	CASSPPGQGGFGYEQYF	TGTGCCAGCTCACCACCGGGACAGGGAGGATTTGGGTACGAGCAGTACTTC
TRBV11-2	once	-	TRBJ2-3	CASSSHLQDTQYF	TGTGCCAGCAGCTCCCACCTACAAGATACGCAGTATTTT
TRBV5-1	-	TRBD1	TRBJ2-2	CASSDRDRSATGELFF	TGCGCCAGCAGCGACCGGGACAGGAGTGCCACCGGGGAGCTGTTTTTT
TRBV30	-	-	TRBJ1-6	CAWSLSAFSSYNSPLHF	TGTGCCTGGAGTCTTTCGGCCTTTAGCTCCTATAATTCACCCCTCCACTTT
TRBV6-5	-	-	TRBJ1-3	CASTNLNTIYF	TGTGCCAGCACAAACCTAAACACCATATATTTT
TRBV5-4	-	-	TRBJ2-7	CASSQNLAEGYEQYF	TGTGCCAGCAGCCAGAATCTAGCTGAGGGCTACGAGCAGTACTTC
TRBV19	-	-	TRBJ2-1	CASSPGVSGYEQFF	TGTGCCAGTAGCCCGGGGGTTAGCGGATATGAGCAGTTCTTC
TRBV5-1	-	TRBD2	TRBJ2-1	CASSLEAGGYNEQFF	TGCGCCAGCAGCTTGGAAGCGGGAGGTTACAATGAGCAGTTCTTC